Below, 10 T cell receptor beta chains from the same sample are listed, as sequenced in a study of blood T cells in healthy people across ages. Alongside a J-beta primer mix, a sample-barcoded 5' primer served in a second PCR lasting about 7 to 11 cycles. Via MiXCR, TCRdb re-called the 5' RACE reads, giving one row per CDR3 protein. The sample has over a million distinct CDR3 sequences; 42% are singletons. The sample comprised blood. The receptors come from a woman in her late teens or twenties in good health.

This clonotype has a handful of counts. The chain has TRBV9 and TRBJ2-5, with a possible D match to TRBD1 (5 bases). V was clipped by 0 bases and J by 1 base, with 10 bases between them. This CDR3 is 15 amino acids long. Germline values: CDR1 SGDLS, CDR2 YYNGEE. The CDR3 here is CASSVEAGPQETQYF. The CDR3 nucleotides are TGTGCCAGCAGCGTAGAGGCAGGGCCCCAAGAGACCCAGTACTTC.

The chain carries TRBV10-3 and TRBJ1-2; 10 bases map to TRBD1. The germline V gene has CDR1 ENHRY and CDR2 SYGVKD. This CDR3 is built from 16 residues. The V segment lost 3 bases and the J segment 0 bases; nucleotides outside the gene matches: 4. CDR3 sequence reads: CAISDPGTGANYGYTF. Here the CDR3 DNA reads TGTGCCATCAGTGACCCCGGGACAGGGGCTAACTATGGCTACACCTTC.

This rearrangement joins TRBV4-2 to TRBJ1-3; 9 bases are a match to TRBD1. Looked up from germline, CDR1 is LGHNA and CDR2 is YNFKEQ. The CDR3 is 15 residues long. V lost 4 bases and J lost 2; bases outside the gene matches: 3. CDR3 DNA: TGTGCCAGCAGCCTGGGGACAGGGCCTGGAAACACCATATATTTT. This gives the protein CASSLGTGPGNTIYF.

This clonotype has a count of ten or more. This chain joins TRBV12-3 or TRBV12-4 and TRBJ2-7, with D uncertain. V was shortened by 2 bases and J by 3 bases, with 5 bases between the two germline ends. This CDR3 is 12 amino acids long. The CDR3 sequence: CASSLPGYEQYF. The CDR3 DNA is TGTGCCAGCAGTTTACCGGGCTACGAGCAGTACTTC.

The chain employs TRBV5-1 and TRBJ2-3; D gene unclear. CDR1 and CDR2 (germline): SGHRS, YFSETQ. The V gene lost 3 bases and the J gene lost 14 bases, with 13 bases spanning the gap. The CDR3 runs to 11 residues. The CDR3 DNA is TGCGCCAGCAGCTCAGAGTTAAAGTGGTATTTT. Its translation: CASSSELKWYF.

The chain is built from TRBV3-1 and TRBJ2-7; TRBD1 matches 9 bases. J gave up 2 bases and V 4 bases, and 6 bases lay outside the gene matches. The CDR3 is made up of 15 amino acids. Germline CDR1 is LGHDT and CDR2 is YNNKEL (reference sequence). The CDR3 protein is CASSPGDRVAYEQYF. CDR3 nucleotide sequence: TGTGCCAGCAGCCCGGGGGACAGGGTAGCCTACGAGCAGTACTTC.

The gene calls are TRBV7-2 and TRBJ1-2; 8 bases align to TRBD1. The CDR3 has 15 amino acids. Germline CDR1 and CDR2: SGHTA and FQGNSA. The V gene end was trimmed by 3 bases and the J gene end by 4 bases; junction bases not matched to a gene: 7. The CDR3 DNA is TGTGCCAGCAGCTTTGGGGACAGGATATCCTATGGCTACACCTTC. Residues: CASSFGDRISYGYTF.

The DNA for the CDR3 is TGTGCCAGCAGCCATCGGACTCGCCGATTCCAAGAGACCCAGTACTTC. It codes for CASSHRTRRFQETQYF. The chain links TRBV13 to TRBJ2-5, with D possibly being TRBD2 (5 bases). Germline assignment: CDR1 PRHDT and CDR2 FYEKMQ (reference sequence). This CDR3 is built from 16 residues. V was cut by 5 bases and J by 1 base, with 17 bases left in between.

There are a few counts of this clonotype. The chain joins TRBV7-2 to TRBJ2-3, with 10 bases aligning to TRBD2. V was pared by 1 base and J by 5 bases, with 6 bases of the junction left unmatched. The CDR3 sequence is 16 residues long. Germline CDR1 is SGHTA and CDR2 is FQGNSA. The CDR3 DNA follows: TGTGCCAGCAGCTTAGGGCTAGCGGGAGTATTAGATACGCAGTATTTT. Encoded protein: CASSLGLAGVLDTQYF. The full variable domain, with the rest looked up from reference TRBV7-2 and TRBJ2-3, is GAGVSQSPSNKVTEKGKDVELRCDPISGHTALYWYRQSLGQGLEFLIYFQGNSAPDKSGLPSDRFSAERTGGSVSTLTIQRTQQEDSAVYLCASSLGLAGVLDTQYFGPGTRLTVL.

This chain connects TRBV7-2 to TRBJ1-6, with D hard to call. V lost 5 bases, J lost 7 bases, and 6 bases lay in between. This CDR3 has 12 residues. Germline V gene sequence: CDR1 SGHTA, CDR2 FQGNSA. The DNA for the CDR3 is TGTGCCAGCAGCGTAACCAATTCACCCCTCCACTTT. Its translation: CASSVTNSPLHF. The full variable domain, its missing parts supplied by reference TRBV7-2 and TRBJ1-6, is GAGVSQSPSNKVTEKGKDVELRCDPISGHTALYWYRQSLGQGLEFLIYFQGNSAPDKSGLPSDRFSAERTGGSVSTLTIQRTQQEDSAVYLCASSVTNSPLHFGNGTRLTVT.